Below, one TCR beta chain is given with its context. The antigen is undetermined. This record comes from a study of T cell repertoires in cytomegalovirus infection. Study at large: Evidence of both CMV infection and a matching HLA type came from public TCR beta signatures.

The study, taken as a whole, reports: Public TCR beta family frequency separated CMV-and-HLA carriers, including in an independent cohort.

TCRdb redid the calling of the reads with MiXCR, one entry per CDR3 protein. The sample records roughly 860,000 distinct CDR3 sequences, approximately 32% being singletons. This CDR3 is 14 amino acids long. Germline CDR1 reads LNHNV; CDR2 reads YYDKDF (reference sequence). With 0 bases removed from V and 7 bases from J, the gap between germline ends came to 10 bases. The chain combines TRBV15 with TRBJ1-5; D is ambiguous. The specimen was cultured CD8+ T cells from PBMCs, collected from culture after CMV antigen stimulation. The TCR comes from a human donor in good health (CMV status not recorded). Some clones in this sample may be carry-over from other donors' samples. CDR3 DNA: TGTGCCACCAGCAGAGATAATCGCGGGCAGCCCCAGCATTTT. It codes for CATSRDNRGQPQHF.